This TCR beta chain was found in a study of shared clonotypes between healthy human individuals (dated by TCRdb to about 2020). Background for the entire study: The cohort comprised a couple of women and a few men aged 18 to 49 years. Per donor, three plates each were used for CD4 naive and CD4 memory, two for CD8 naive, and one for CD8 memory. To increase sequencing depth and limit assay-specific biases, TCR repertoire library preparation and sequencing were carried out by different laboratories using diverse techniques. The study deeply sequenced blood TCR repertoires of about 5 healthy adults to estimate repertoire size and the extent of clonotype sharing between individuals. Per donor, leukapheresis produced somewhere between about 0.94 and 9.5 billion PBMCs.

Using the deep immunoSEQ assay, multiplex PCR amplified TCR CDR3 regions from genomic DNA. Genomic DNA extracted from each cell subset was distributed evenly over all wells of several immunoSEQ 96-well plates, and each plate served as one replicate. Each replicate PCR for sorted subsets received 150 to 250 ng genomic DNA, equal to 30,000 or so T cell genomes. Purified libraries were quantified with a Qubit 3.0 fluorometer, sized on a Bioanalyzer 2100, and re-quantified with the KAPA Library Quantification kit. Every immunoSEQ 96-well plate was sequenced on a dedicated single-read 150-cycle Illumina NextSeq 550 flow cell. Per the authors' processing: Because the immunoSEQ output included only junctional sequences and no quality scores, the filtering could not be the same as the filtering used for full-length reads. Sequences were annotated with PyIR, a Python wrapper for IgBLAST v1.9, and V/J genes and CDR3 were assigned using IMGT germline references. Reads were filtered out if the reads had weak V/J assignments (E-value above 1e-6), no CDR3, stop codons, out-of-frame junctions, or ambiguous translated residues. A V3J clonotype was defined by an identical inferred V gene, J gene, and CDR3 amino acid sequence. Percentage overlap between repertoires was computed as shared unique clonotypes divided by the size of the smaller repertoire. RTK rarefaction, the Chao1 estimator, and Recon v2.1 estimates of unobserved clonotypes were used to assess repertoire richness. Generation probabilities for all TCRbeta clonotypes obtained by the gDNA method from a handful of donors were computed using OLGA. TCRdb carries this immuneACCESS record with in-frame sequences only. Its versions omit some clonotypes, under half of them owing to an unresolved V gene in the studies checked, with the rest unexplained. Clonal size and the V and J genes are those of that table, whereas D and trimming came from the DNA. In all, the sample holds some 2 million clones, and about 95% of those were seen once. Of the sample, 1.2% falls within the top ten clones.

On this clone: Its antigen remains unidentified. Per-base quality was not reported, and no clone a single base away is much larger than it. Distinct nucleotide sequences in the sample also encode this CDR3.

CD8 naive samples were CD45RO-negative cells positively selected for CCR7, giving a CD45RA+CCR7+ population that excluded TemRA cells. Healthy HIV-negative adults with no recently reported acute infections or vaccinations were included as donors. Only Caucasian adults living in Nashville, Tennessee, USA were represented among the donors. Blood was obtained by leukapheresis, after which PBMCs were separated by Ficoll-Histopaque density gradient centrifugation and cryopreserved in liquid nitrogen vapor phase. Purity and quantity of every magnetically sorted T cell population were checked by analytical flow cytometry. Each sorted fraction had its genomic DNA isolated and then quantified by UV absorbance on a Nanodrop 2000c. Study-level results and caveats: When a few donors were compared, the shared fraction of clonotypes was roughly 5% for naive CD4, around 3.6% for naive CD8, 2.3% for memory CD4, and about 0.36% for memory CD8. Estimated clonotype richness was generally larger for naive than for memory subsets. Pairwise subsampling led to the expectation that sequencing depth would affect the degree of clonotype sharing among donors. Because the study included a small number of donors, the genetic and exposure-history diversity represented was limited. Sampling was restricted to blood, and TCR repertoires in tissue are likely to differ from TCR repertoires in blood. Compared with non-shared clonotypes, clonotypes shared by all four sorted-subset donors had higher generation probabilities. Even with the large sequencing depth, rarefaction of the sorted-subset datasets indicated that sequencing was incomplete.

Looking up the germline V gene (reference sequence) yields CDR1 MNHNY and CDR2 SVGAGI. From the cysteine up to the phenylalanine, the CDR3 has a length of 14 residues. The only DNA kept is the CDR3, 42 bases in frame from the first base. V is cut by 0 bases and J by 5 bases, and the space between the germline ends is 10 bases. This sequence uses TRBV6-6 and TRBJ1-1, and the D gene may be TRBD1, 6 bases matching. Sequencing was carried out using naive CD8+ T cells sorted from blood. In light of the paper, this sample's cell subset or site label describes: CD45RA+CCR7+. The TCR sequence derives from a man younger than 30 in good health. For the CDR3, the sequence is CASSYSEGGTEAFF. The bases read TGTGCCAGCAGTTACTCGGAGGGGGGGACTGAAGCTTTCTTT.